This T cell receptor (beta chain) derives from a study of blood T cell repertoires in COVID-19. V was pared by 3 bases and J by 2 bases, with 8 bases of the junction left unmatched. Germline values: CDR1 KGHSH, CDR2 LQKENI. The CDR3 runs 16 residues. In the original workflow: Amplification from reference gene primers served as the basis for estimated nucleated cell counts. Assay used: immunoSEQ multiplex PCR; TCRdb lists only in-frame clones, some missing. That table gives V, J and clone size, and the DNA gave D and trimming. The data show approximately 220,000 clones, 70% to 90% seen once. This clonotype was sampled from a man aged 50 or older who had recovered from COVID-19. The gene calls are TRBV18 and TRBJ1-2; TRBD1 agrees at 8 bases. Material for sequencing was peripheral blood. The CDR3 sequence is CASSPLSRGQNYGYTF. CDR3 DNA sequence: TGTGCCAGCTCACCCTTAAGCAGGGGGCAGAACTATGGCTACACCTTC.